This record looks at one T cell receptor beta chain sequence and its context. Ten or more counts support this clonotype. It has no known antigen specificity. No much larger clone is present one base from it, and per-base qualities are unavailable. This sample stems from a study of CD8 T cells in ankylosing spondylitis (TCRdb year 2017). Context from the whole study: To find TCR variants linked to disease, the study profiled T cell receptor beta repertoires in ankylosing spondylitis patients and healthy donors. The whole study cohort included over a hundred healthy donors and over 20 ankylosing spondylitis patients. Peripheral blood samples were taken, and synovial fluid was additionally collected from ankylosing spondylitis patients. General conclusions and limits of the study: In peripheral blood, the disease-linked clones were found at relatively low frequencies and had a CD8+ phenotype. Some of the motif variants had been reported before in the synovial fluid and blood of reactive arthritis patients, a finding that suggests common disease-initiation mechanisms. Blood from ankylosing spondylitis patients appeared to be characterized by a TCR beta motif composed of several highly homologous amino acid variants. Significant enrichment of the disease-linked clones was reported in matched synovial fluid samples from ankylosing spondylitis patients.

The CDR3 sequence holds 15 residues, the cysteine and phenylalanine included. Only the CDR3 part of the read is kept: 45 bases, read in frame from the first base. Deletion took 8 bases off V and 5 bases off J, with a span of 20 bases between the germline ends. The germline V gene encodes CDR1 MNHNS and CDR2 SASEGT. The instrument given in TCRdb is Illumina HiSeq 2500. Quantitative 5'-RACE with molecular barcodes was used to prepare TCR beta libraries. In the paper's pipeline: A new computational method, built on a probabilistic model of VDJ rearrangement, was used to identify disease-linked TCR variants. TCRdb trimmed public reads at Q25 via fastp, called clones via MiXCR and kept in-frame beta chains. CDR3 protein duplicates are merged, each entry listing the most common genes and DNA. The V and J calls and clone size are TCRdb's, not the authors'. This sample gives about 39,000 distinct CDR3 sequences in total; around 10% of them show up just once. Around 16% of the sample rests with the top ten.

The sequence derives from a male donor with ankylosing spondylitis or in good health (not recorded which). Source material: blood, either unsorted or a sorted T cell fraction (not recorded which). This chain joins TRBV6-1 to TRBJ2-3; TRBD2 is a possible D gene, resting on 5 matching bases. The bases read TGTGCCAGCCGCCCCGGAGGCGTTTACAGAGATACGCAGTATTTT. Its translation is CASRPGGVYRDTQYF.